Each of the 24 T cell receptor beta chains below was sequenced from the same sample in a study of post-analysis software for immune sequencing data. Unique molecular identifiers tagged the TCR beta cDNA libraries. A single record per CDR3 protein comes from TCRdb applying MiXCR to the PCR reads. The table lists a few hundred thousand distinct CDR3 sequences, roughly 45% of them singletons. Study-level results: Controls showed lower frequencies than patients for 5 or 6 TRBV segments, and TRBV5-6, TRBV5-1 and TRBV20-1 were among these.

No cognate antigen is known for these TCRs. Specimen: blood. Source of these receptors: a girl between 10 and 17 years old with multiple sclerosis.

The J gene is TRBJ2-7, the V gene TRBV6-2 or TRBV6-3, with 8 nucleotides matching TRBD1. The ends lost 5 bases at V and 7 bases at J; junction bases unmatched: 13. The CDR3 contains 15 residues. Germline CDR1 MNHEY, CDR2 SVGEGT. For the CDR3, the DNA is TGTGCCAGCAGTCGACCCGCGGACAGGGTAAATGAGCAGTACTTC. The encoded protein is CASSRPADRVNEQYF.

The J gene is TRBJ1-2, the V gene TRBV15; no firm D call. Trimming left V 0 bases short and J 2 bases short, with 10 bases between. This CDR3 is built from 15 residues. Germline V lookup: CDR1 LNHNV, CDR2 YYDKDF (reference sequence). CDR3 coding DNA: TGTGCCACCAGCAGAGAGAGTCGGCAGAACTATGGCTACACCTTC. Protein: CATSRESRQNYGYTF.

This chain joins TRBV28 and TRBJ2-1; D not certain. The germline V gene encodes CDR1 MDHEN and CDR2 SYDVKM. The V end lost 8 bases, the J end lost 2 bases, and 13 bases lay between the germline ends. The CDR3 runs 14 residues. CDR3 in amino acids: CASWAEWAYNEQFF. The CDR3 nucleotides read TGTGCCAGCTGGGCGGAGTGGGCCTACAATGAGCAGTTCTTC. Filled out from reference TRBV28 and TRBJ2-1, the complete variable domain reads DVKVTQSSRYLVKRTGEKVFLECVQDMDHENMFWYRQDPGLGLRLIYFSYDVKMKEKGDIPEGYSVSREKKERFSLILESASTNQTSMYLCASWAEWAYNEQFFGPGTRLTVL.

The rearrangement uses TRBV12-3 or TRBV12-4 and TRBJ1-2, with 7 nucleotides matching TRBD1. After removal of 7 bases from V and 5 bases from J, the junction contained 13 bases not matched to a gene. The CDR3 contains 15 residues. The CDR3 region is CASIYDTGQPYGYTF. DNA of the CDR3: TGTGCCAGCATTTATGACACGGGACAGCCGTATGGCTACACCTTC.

This clonotype has just one count. The chain combines TRBV7-8 with TRBJ2-3; 7 bases line up with TRBD2. With 5 bases clipped from V and 0 bases from J, the junction kept 14 bases outside the gene matches. CDR3 size: 18 residues. Germline V gene data show CDR1 as SGHVS and CDR2 as FQNEAQ. In DNA, the CDR3 is TGTGCCAGCAGCCTAGGTTTGGGGAGCGGGGAGAGCACAGATACGCAGTATTTT. Translating gives CASSLGLGSGESTDTQYF.

The J gene is TRBJ1-2, the V gene TRBV6-5; unclear D gene. This CDR3 has 13 amino acids. Germline V gene data show CDR1 as MNHEY and CDR2 as SVGAGI. V was shortened by 2 bases and J by 8 bases, with 12 bases between the two germline ends. In DNA, the CDR3 is TGTGCCAGCAGTTACATCGGCGCCTGGGGCTACACCTTC. It codes for CASSYIGAWGYTF.

The V gene is TRBV29-1, the J gene TRBJ2-3, with 9 positions matching TRBD2. CDR3 size: 15 residues. CDR1 is SQVTM, CDR2 ANQGSEA, per germline. Germline trimming cut 7 bases from V and 6 bases from J; bases unmatched to any gene: 14. In nucleotides, the CDR3 is TGCAGCGCCACGCCGGGTAGCGGGAGATCGGATACGCAGTATTTT. It yields the protein CSATPGSGRSDTQYF.

In this sample, this clonotype turned up once. The chain carries TRBV7-3 and TRBJ2-2; D uncertain. Trimming shortened V by 4 bases and J by 6 bases, and 6 bases separated the two germline ends. The CDR3 extends over 12 amino acids. CDR1 and CDR2 (germline): SGHTA, FQGTGA. CDR3 sequence reads: CASSSASGELFF. The CDR3 region has the DNA TGTGCCAGCAGCTCCGCCTCCGGGGAGCTGTTTTTT. Combining the CDR3 with reference TRBV7-3 and TRBJ2-2 gives the whole variable domain GAGVSQTPSNKVTEKGKYVELRCDPISGHTALYWYRQSLGQGPEFLIYFQGTGAADDSGLPNDRFFAVRPEGSVSTLKIQRTERGDSAVYLCASSSASGELFFGEGSRLTVL.

The CDR3 spells CASSLATGAYNEQFF. CDR3 bases: TGCGCCAGCAGCTTGGCCACGGGGGCTTACAATGAGCAGTTCTTC. This chain links TRBV5-1 with TRBJ2-1, with D perhaps TRBD1 or TRBD2 (6 bases each). Trimming removed 0 bases from V and 4 bases from J, with 11 bases in between. Germline V gene sequence: CDR1 SGHRS, CDR2 YFSETQ. This CDR3 region has 15 residues.

The gene calls are TRBV20-1 and TRBJ2-1, with 9 bases fitting TRBD2. The J call may be incorrect, as the DNA end agrees better with TRBJ2-7. Germline-derived CDR1 and CDR2 are DFQATT and SNEGSKA (reference sequence). The CDR3 has 18 residues. CDR3 nucleotide sequence: TGCAGTGCTAGATCCTCGCCTAGGGCTAGCGGGACCTACAATGAGCAGTACTTC. This encodes CSARSSPRASGTYNEQYF.

V usage is TRBV7-3 and J usage is TRBJ2-3; weak D call: TRBD1 (5 bases). CDR3 size: 13 residues. Deletions cut 5 bases from V and 3 bases from J, with 9 bases between. Germline V gene sequence: CDR1 SGHTA, CDR2 FQGTGA. The CDR3 DNA follows: TGTGCCAGCAGCATGGGGCGGACAGATACGCAGTATTTT. Residues: CASSMGRTDTQYF.

This clonotype was seen only a few times. This chain joins TRBV7-3 and TRBJ2-1; 7 bases fit TRBD2. Germline V gene data show CDR1 as SGHTA and CDR2 as FQGTGA. This CDR3 is built from 16 residues. Germline trimming cut 5 bases from V and 8 bases from J; bases unmatched to any gene: 15. CDR3 nucleotides: TGTGCCAGCAGCCCATACGAGGGAGGGCCGGGGGATGAGCAGTTCTTC. Its protein product is CASSPYEGGPGDEQFF. The full variable domain, in which reference TRBV7-3 and TRBJ2-1 provide the parts outside the CDR3, is GAGVSQTPSNKVTEKGKYVELRCDPISGHTALYWYRQSLGQGPEFLIYFQGTGAADDSGLPNDRFFAVRPEGSVSTLKIQRTERGDSAVYLCASSPYEGGPGDEQFFGPGTRLTVL.

This clonotype was counted ten times or more. The V and J genes are TRBV9 and TRBJ2-3; TRBD1 matches 9 bases. This CDR3 has 15 amino acids. CDR1 and CDR2 from the germline V gene are SGDLS and YYNGEE. V trimming: 4 bases; J trimming: 2 bases; junction bases outside the gene matches: 5. CDR3 protein: CASSKGDRVTDTQYF. DNA of the CDR3: TGTGCCAGCAGCAAAGGGGACAGGGTCACAGATACGCAGTATTTT.

CDR3 DNA sequence: TGTGCCAGCAGTCAAATGCGAACAGGGGGCGAGAGGACAGATACGCAGTATTTT. Protein product: CASSQMRTGGERTDTQYF. The chain recombines TRBV28 with TRBJ2-3; 9 nucleotides line up with TRBD1. Germline assignment: CDR1 MDHEN and CDR2 SYDVKM. V gave up 5 bases and J gave up 3 bases; unmatched junction bases: 15. CDR3 size: 18 residues. The entire variable domain, with the rest obtained from reference TRBV28 and TRBJ2-3, is as follows: DVKVTQSSRYLVKRTGEKVFLECVQDMDHENMFWYRQDPGLGLRLIYFSYDVKMKEKGDIPEGYSVSREKKERFSLILESASTNQTSMYLCASSQMRTGGERTDTQYFGPGTRLTVL.

This clonotype was seen a few times. J is TRBJ2-7 and V is TRBV24-1; 14 bases are shared with TRBD2. Near its end, the DNA agrees better with TRBJ2-5, so the J call may be wrong. Germline V CDR1 and CDR2: KGHDR, SFDVKD. The CDR3 is 21 amino acids. CDR3 sequence: CATSDLGSQPGTSGSWETQYF. As DNA, the CDR3 is TGTGCCACCAGTGATTTAGGCTCCCAGCCCGGGACTAGCGGGAGTTGGGAGACCCAGTACTTC.

This clonotype was recorded at least ten times. The junction departs from the called germline gene at one end, perhaps through a read error. The chain joins TRBV27 to TRBJ2-1, with 7 bases identical to TRBD2. The germline V gene encodes CDR1 MNHEY and CDR2 SMNVEV (reference sequence). CDR3 length: 17 amino acids. Written as DNA, the CDR3 is TGTGCCAGCAGTCTATCGCAGTCGGGCGGGAGCCGGGATGAGCAGTTCTTC. This codes for CASSLSQSGGSRDEQFF.

This clonotype was recorded many times. Here the CDR3 reads CASSRKSETQYF. The CDR3 DNA sequence: TGTGCCAGCAGTAGAAAATCGGAGACCCAGTACTTC. The rearrangement uses TRBV12-3 or TRBV12-4 and TRBJ2-5; D is ambiguous. V was cut by 5 bases and J by 5 bases, with 9 bases left in between. The CDR3 is made up of 12 amino acids.

This clonotype was seen more than once but under ten times. The rearrangement joins TRBV20-1 to TRBJ1-1, with TRBD1 as a possible D gene (6 bases). The CDR3 extends over 14 amino acids. Trimming stripped 5 bases from V and 1 base from J, with 14 bases between. The V gene's germline CDR1 is DFQATT and CDR2 SNEGSKA (reference sequence). The CDR3: CSALRGGQNTEAFF. Written as DNA, the CDR3 is TGCAGTGCTCTAAGGGGGGGACAGAACACTGAAGCTTTCTTT.

The chain has TRBV3-1 and TRBJ1-2; D call uncertain. The CDR3 spans 13 residues. Looked up from germline, CDR1 is LGHDT and CDR2 is YNNKEL (reference sequence). Trimming took off 4 bases at V and 4 bases at J, with 10 bases between the two ends. This CDR3 is CASSPGVSYGYTF. The CDR3 region has the DNA TGTGCCAGCAGCCCCGGAGTAAGCTATGGCTACACCTTC.

The chain combines TRBV29-1 with TRBJ2-1, with 8 bases fitting TRBD1. J lost 1 base, V lost 6 bases, and 8 bases had no gene match. Germline CDR1 reads SQVTM; CDR2 reads ANQGSEA. This CDR3 is built from 15 residues. The CDR3 protein is CSVRGQENSYNEQFF. In DNA form, the CDR3 reads TGCAGCGTCCGGGGACAGGAGAATTCCTACAATGAGCAGTTCTTC.

This rearrangement joins TRBV20-1 to TRBJ2-7, with 8 bases matching TRBD2. This CDR3 spans 15 amino acids. Trimming cost V 3 bases and J 0 bases; bases outside gene matches: 7. CDR1 and CDR2 (germline): DFQATT, SNEGSKA (reference sequence). The CDR3 bases are TGCAGTGCTAGGGCTGTGACTAGCGACTCCTACGAGCAGTACTTC. The encoded protein is CSARAVTSDSYEQYF.

Comment on this clonotype: One junction end does not reproduce the germline sequence, and a read error may be involved. This chain links TRBV6-6 with TRBJ1-1; 7 bases are shared with TRBD1. CDR3 length equals 13 residues. Per germline, CDR1 MNHNY and CDR2 SVGAGI (reference sequence). The CDR3 DNA sequence: TGTGCCTGCAGTCCCGACAGGGAGGCTGAAGCTTTCTTT. Residues: CACSPDREAEAFF.

The chain joins TRBV5-1 to TRBJ2-5, with 8 positions matching TRBD2. The ends lost 4 bases at V and 5 bases at J; junction bases unmatched: 7. The length of the CDR3 is 14 residues. Germline V gene data show CDR1 as SGHRS and CDR2 as YFSETQ. Here the CDR3 reads CASSVAGPRETQYF. The CDR3 DNA sequence: TGCGCCAGCAGCGTAGCGGGACCGAGGGAGACCCAGTACTTC.

The J gene is TRBJ2-7, the V gene TRBV4-1, with 8 bases matching TRBD1. The CDR3 covers 15 residues. The J segment lost 4 bases and the V segment lost 4 bases, leaving 9 bases of the junction unmatched. CDR1 is MGHRA, CDR2 YSYEKL, per germline. CDR3 residues: CASSPRGQGAYEQYF. In DNA form, the CDR3 reads TGCGCCAGCAGCCCTCGGGGGCAGGGGGCGTACGAGCAGTACTTC.